The present entry profiles one T cell receptor (beta chain) with its context. Its antigen has not been determined. No clone much larger than this one lies a single base away; base qualities are absent. This specimen's time point label, interpreted: baseline before first vaccination. Samples from vaccinated people were obtained from the UK trials COV001 and COV002, which included a single-blind randomized controlled phase 2/3 trial of AZD1222 (ChAdOx1 nCoV-19) in healthy adults. For TCRbeta chain sequencing, PBMC samples were collected from trial participants at day 0 and at day 28 after the second dose. The sample is drawn from a study of T cell responses to AZD1222 COVID-19 vaccine (dated by TCRdb to 2020 to 2023). A note on the overall study: AZD1222 recipients with second doses at about 4 weeks or about 12 weeks were pooled, because spike-specific TCR depth and breadth did not differ between schedules. TCR sequencing covered some 250 trial participants: 200 to 220 given two doses of AZD1222 and about 26 given two doses of MenACWY control vaccine. Trial participants were enrolled by age into subgroups of 18-55, 56-69 and 70-plus years, and about 150, 27 and 61 TCR-sequenced participants, respectively, were included in these subgroups. Broader findings and caveats from the paper: Participants were mostly white British and included more females than males, and it was suggested by the authors that clonal diversity may have been underestimated. Because no day 14 peak-response samples were available, the repertoires could be characterized only after the peak T cell response. Vaccine-associated CD4 TCRs spanned the whole spike protein, with dominant responses in regions 160-218 and 743-854. In the small 56-69-year group, the increase in depth fell short of significance, most likely because of low power. Conclusions about previously exposed vaccinees are limited, since just 6 or 7 AZD1222 recipients were seropositive for SARS-CoV-2 at baseline. Reportedly, almost half of the unique spike-specific TCRs recognized epitopes lying outside the regions that are mutated in the B.1.351 and B.1.1.7 variants. After two AZD1222 doses, spike-specific TCR breadth and depth were significantly higher than at day 0 and than in MenACWY recipients.

V and J are truncated by 1 base and 7 bases respectively, leaving an intervening sequence of 14 bases. The CDR3 runs 15 residues from the cysteine to the phenylalanine. Of the read, only the CDR3 DNA is kept; its 45 bases are in frame from base 1. CDR1 and CDR2, per the germline V gene, are LGHNA and YNFKEQ. The CDR3 regions of human TCRbeta chains were analyzed by immunosequencing. On the authors' methods: Repertoire TCRs were checked for matches against a reference library of SARS-CoV-2-specific TCRs that had been generated using the MIRA antigen-specificity platform. Breadth was defined as the fraction of unique TCRs that were SARS-CoV-2-associated. Depth was defined as the fraction of total T cells that were SARS-CoV-2-associated. Using the MIRA data, each spike-specific TCR was assigned both to the spike region to which the TCR was reactive and to a CD4 or CD8 class. Log10-transformed breadth and depth values were compared by one-way ANOVA with Sidak's multiple comparisons tests. What TCRdb holds here is the immuneACCESS table cut down to in-frame rearrangements. Part of the clones is not present; checked against another copy, under half of the missing clones reflect an unresolved V gene, and the others are unexplained. The DNA was the basis for D and trimming; V, J and clone size are from that table. The sample data list roughly 70,000 clones, and roughly 80% of these were observed just once. 5.4% of the sample lies in the top ten.

The TCR comes from an adult in good health. The chain employs TRBV4-2 and TRBJ2-1; the D gene is unclear. The specimen was peripheral blood, collected on day 0 of AZD1222 vaccination. The CDR3 region has the sequence CASSQAMGVRNEQFF. The DNA sequence is as follows: TGTGCCAGCAGCCAAGCCATGGGTGTGAGGAATGAGCAGTTCTTC.